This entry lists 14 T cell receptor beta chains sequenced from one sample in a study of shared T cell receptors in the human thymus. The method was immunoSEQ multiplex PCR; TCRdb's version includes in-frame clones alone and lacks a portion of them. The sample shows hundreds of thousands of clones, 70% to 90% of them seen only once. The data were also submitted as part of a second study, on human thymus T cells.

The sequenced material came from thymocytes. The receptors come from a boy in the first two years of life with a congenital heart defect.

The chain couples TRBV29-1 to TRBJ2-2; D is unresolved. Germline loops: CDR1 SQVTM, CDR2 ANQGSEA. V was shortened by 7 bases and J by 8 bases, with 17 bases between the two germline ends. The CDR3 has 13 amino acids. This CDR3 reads CSAQTRWSGELFF. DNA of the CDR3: TGCAGCGCCCAGACTCGTTGGAGTGGGGAGCTGTTTTTT.

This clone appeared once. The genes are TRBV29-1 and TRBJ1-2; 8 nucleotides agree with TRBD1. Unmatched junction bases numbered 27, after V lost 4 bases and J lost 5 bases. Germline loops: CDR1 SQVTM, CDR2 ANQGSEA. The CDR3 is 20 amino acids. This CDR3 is CSVVALCSRKLPDREYGYTF. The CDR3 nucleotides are TGCAGCGTTGTGGCTTTATGTAGCCGTAAGCTCCCGGACAGGGAGTATGGCTACACCTTC.

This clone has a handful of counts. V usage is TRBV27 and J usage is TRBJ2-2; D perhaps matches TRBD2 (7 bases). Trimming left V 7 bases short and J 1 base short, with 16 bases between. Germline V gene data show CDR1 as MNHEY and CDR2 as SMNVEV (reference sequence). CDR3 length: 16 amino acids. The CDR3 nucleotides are TGTGCCAGCAAACGGGGGGCAACTGTGAACACCGGGGAGCTGTTTTTT. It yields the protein CASKRGATVNTGELFF.

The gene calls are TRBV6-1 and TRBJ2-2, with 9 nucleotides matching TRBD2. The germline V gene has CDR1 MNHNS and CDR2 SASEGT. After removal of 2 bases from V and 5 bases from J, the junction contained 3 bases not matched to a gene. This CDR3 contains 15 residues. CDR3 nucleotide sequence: TGTGCCAGCAGTGAAACTAGCGGGTCAACCGGGGAGCTGTTTTTT. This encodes CASSETSGSTGELFF.

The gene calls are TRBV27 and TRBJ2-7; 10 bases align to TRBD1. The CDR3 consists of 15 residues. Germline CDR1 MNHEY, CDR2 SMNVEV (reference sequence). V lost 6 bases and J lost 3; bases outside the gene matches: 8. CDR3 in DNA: TGTGCCAGCAGCCACTTGACAGGGGGCAGCTACGAGCAGTACTTC. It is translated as CASSHLTGGSYEQYF.

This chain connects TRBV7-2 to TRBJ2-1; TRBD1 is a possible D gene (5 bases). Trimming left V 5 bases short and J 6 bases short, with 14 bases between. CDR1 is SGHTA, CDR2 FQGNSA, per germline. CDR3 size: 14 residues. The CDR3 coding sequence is TGTGCCAGCAGCATACTGGACAAACCCAATGAGCAGTTCTTC. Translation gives CASSILDKPNEQFF.

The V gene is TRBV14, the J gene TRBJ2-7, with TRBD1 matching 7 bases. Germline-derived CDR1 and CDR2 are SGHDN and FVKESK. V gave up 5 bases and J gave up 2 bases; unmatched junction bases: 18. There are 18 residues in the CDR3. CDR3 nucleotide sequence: TGTGCCAGCAGCAACCCTGGAGCCCGGACAGGACCCCCCTACGAGCAGTACTTC. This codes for CASSNPGARTGPPYEQYF.

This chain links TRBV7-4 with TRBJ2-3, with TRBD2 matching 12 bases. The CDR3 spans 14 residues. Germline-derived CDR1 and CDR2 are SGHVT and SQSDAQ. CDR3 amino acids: CVKRLAGVGDTQYF. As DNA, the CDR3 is TGTGTCAAAAGACTAGCGGGAGTAGGAGATACGCAGTATTTT.

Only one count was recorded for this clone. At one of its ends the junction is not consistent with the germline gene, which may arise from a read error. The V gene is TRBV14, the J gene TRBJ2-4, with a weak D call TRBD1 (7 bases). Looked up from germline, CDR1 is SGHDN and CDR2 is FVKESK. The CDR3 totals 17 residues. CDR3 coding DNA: TGTGCCAGCAGCCAATTCCACCCAGGGGGGCCCAAAGACATTCAGTACTTC. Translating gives CASSQFHPGGPKDIQYF.

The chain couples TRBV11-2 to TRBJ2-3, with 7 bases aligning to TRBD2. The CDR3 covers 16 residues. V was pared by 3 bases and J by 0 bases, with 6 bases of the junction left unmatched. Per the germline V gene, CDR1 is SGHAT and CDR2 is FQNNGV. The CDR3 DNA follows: TGTGCCAGCAGCTTGCCAGCGGGGACTAGCACAGATACGCAGTATTTT. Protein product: CASSLPAGTSTDTQYF.

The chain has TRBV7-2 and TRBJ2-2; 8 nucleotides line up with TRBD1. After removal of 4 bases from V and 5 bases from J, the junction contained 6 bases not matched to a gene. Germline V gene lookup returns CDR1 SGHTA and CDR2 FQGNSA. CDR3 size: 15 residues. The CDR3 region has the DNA TGTGCCAGCAGCTCCGCGGGACAGGCGACCGGGGAGCTGTTTTTT. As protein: CASSSAGQATGELFF. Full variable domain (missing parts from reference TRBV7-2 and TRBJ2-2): GAGVSQSPSNKVTEKGKDVELRCDPISGHTALYWYRQSLGQGLEFLIYFQGNSAPDKSGLPSDRFSAERTGGSVSTLTIQRTQQEDSAVYLCASSSAGQATGELFFGEGSRLTVL.

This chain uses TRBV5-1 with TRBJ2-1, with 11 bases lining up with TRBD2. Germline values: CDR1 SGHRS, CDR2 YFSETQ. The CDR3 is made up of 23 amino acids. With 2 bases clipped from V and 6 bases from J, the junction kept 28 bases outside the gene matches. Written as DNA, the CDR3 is TGCGCCAGCAGCTTACTTGAGAATAACACCGGGCTTACCGGGACTAGCGGCGTCAATGAGCAGTTCTTC. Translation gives CASSLLENNTGLTGTSGVNEQFF.

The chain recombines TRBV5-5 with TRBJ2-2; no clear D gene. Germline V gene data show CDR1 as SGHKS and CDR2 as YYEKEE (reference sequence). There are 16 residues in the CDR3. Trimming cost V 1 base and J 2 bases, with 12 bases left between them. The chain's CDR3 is CASSLLAGGNTGELFF. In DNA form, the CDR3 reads TGTGCCAGCAGCTTGTTGGCAGGTGGCAACACCGGGGAGCTGTTTTTT. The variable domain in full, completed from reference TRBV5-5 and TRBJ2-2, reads DAGVTQSPTHLIKTRGQQVTLRCSPISGHKSVSWYQQVLGQGPQFIFQYYEKEERGRGNFPDRFSARQFPNYSSELNVNALLLGDSALYLCASSLLAGGNTGELFFGEGSRLTVL.

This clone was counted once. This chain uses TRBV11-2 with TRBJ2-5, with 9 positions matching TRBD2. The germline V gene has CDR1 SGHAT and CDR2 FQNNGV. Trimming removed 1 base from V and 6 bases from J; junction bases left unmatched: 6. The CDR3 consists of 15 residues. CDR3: CASSLASGAAKTQYF. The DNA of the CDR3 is TGTGCCAGCAGCTTAGCTAGCGGGGCGGCCAAGACCCAGTACTTC. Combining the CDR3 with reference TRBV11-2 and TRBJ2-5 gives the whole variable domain EAGVAQSPRYKIIEKRQSVAFWCNPISGHATLYWYQQILGQGPKLLIQFQNNGVVDDSQLPKDRFSAERLKGVDSTLKIQPAKLEDSAVYLCASSLASGAAKTQYFGPGTRLLVL.